This T cell receptor (beta chain) was sequenced for a study of blood T cell repertoires in COVID-19. The germline V and J ends were trimmed by 1 base and 2 bases, with 15 bases remaining between them. CDR1 and CDR2 (germline): SGHNT, YENEEA. The CDR3 is 17 residues long. This table comes from immunoSEQ multiplex PCR, and its TCRdb copy is limited to in-frame clones, with some not included. In the table there are just under 85,000 clones, 65% to 85% of which are singletons. The clonotype comes from a woman aged 55-69 years with acute or convalescent COVID-19. Sequences were obtained from peripheral blood. This rearrangement joins TRBV11-3 to TRBJ2-1, with a tentative D call TRBD2 (6 bases). Here the CDR3 reads CASSLGVAGSTYNEQFF. CDR3 nucleotide sequence: TGTGCCAGCAGCTTAGGAGTGGCGGGATCTACCTACAATGAGCAGTTCTTC. The full variable domain, completed using reference TRBV11-3 and TRBJ2-1, is EAGVVQSPRYKIIEKKQPVAFWCNPISGHNTLYWYLQNLGQGPELLIRYENEEAVDDSQLPKDRFSAERLKGVDSTLKIQPAELGDSAVYLCASSLGVAGSTYNEQFFGPGTRLTVL.